Sequencing of this T cell receptor beta chain was carried out in a study of T cells after posttransplantation cyclophosphamide. Findings of the study overall: Recipient CMV seropositivity and CMV reactivation strongly tracked TRB clonality.

Repertoires were generated with immunoSEQ multiplex PCR, while TCRdb's copy carries only in-frame clones and drops some. The table shows 15,000 to 20,000 clones, with roughly 84% occurring only once. In its sample, this clone was seen once. Its target is not known. Controls had myeloablative marrow grafts with methotrexate and calcineurin inhibitor, sampled at 1 year. Trimming took off 6 bases at V and 8 bases at J, with 19 bases between the two ends. The CDR3 consists of 14 residues. Germline CDR1 reads MNHEY; CDR2 reads SVGAGI. The chain carries TRBV6-5 and TRBJ1-1, with TRBD1 as a possible D gene (6 bases). This clonotype was obtained from a male patient aged 50 to 60 who received an allogeneic stem cell transplant from an unrelated donor, was CMV-positive, and had chronic GVHD only. Some T cells may be provided by the graft donor. Sequenced here: PBMCs, sampled after an allogeneic stem cell transplant with a calcineurin inhibitor and methotrexate. CDR3 DNA: TGTGCCAGCAGCTTGGGGGACACCCCGGGGGAAGCTTTCTTT. Translating it yields CASSLGDTPGEAFF.